Below, one T cell receptor (beta chain) is given with its context. The table lists this clone with a count of one. The clone's antigen remains unknown. No much larger clone is present one base from it, and per-base qualities are unavailable. This record belongs to a study of cytomegalovirus exposure and HLA in healthy donors (dated by TCRdb to about 2017). For the wider study: In an earlier analysis of 587 of the donors, under 300 Gb of sequence data and 100 million or so unique TCR beta sequences from about 179 million T cells were reported. The study combined high-throughput TCR immunosequencing, statistical association of individual TCRs with disease status, and machine learning to predict cytomegalovirus infection status. In a later genetic analysis, genome-wide SNP genotypes for about 55% of the roughly 670 donors were used, and that subset was treated as a discovery cohort. In an earlier analysis of 587 of the donors, high-throughput TCR beta sequencing was used to judge whether each TCR beta V gene segment behaved as functional or pseudogenic. In the later analysis, no new phenotypic data were used to find candidate immune exposures; instead, reliance was placed on TCR beta sequences and their occurrence across donors. Every repertoire in the discovery cohort had been generated on one and the same sequencing platform. Donor age, sex, ethnicity and CMV serostatus were compiled together with the repertoire data. The study aimed to test whether cataloging public T cell receptors could reveal signatures of past pathogen exposure. An early release that covered more than 550 HLA-typed donors contained about 300 gigabases of sequencing data and tens of millions of unique TCR sequences. Among 300 to 500 genotyped donors of the cohort, an average of about 240,000 unique TCR beta nucleotide sequences was sequenced per donor, of which 15% to 20% were non-productive. Of the approximately 400 genotyped donors, 65% to 90% fell in the genetic ancestry cluster associated with self-reported Caucasian donors. In addition to the first cohort of approximately 650 subjects, a separate validation cohort of 120 different subjects was used. Typing coverage differed by locus: A, B, C, DRB1 and DQB1 were typed in roughly 620-640 donors, DQA1 in around 500, DPA1 in around 610, and DPB1 in just under 490. A later analysis re-examined previously published TCR beta repertoires from roughly 720 donors and added high-resolution HLA genotyping to investigate patterns of TCR occurrence. Five DR-DQ haplotypes were handled as single units for association and clustering because linkage in the cohort was strong. Both class I and class II loci were covered by HLA typing, at four-digit resolution. The study used immunosequencing to profile the T cell repertoires of hundreds of subjects and linked those repertoires to cytomegalovirus serostatus.

The cohort consisted of 600 or so healthy bone marrow donors. At the time of sampling, all cohort members were nominally healthy, though unrecorded immune exposures were likely present. The donor was CMV seropositive and was included in the group of 250 to 300 seropositive cohort members. Every donor gave a peripheral blood sample, and the peripheral blood mononuclear cells from that sample were used for TCR beta sequencing. Genomic DNA was extracted from the blood cell samples with the Qiagen DNeasy Blood Extraction Kit. Library preparation used the immunoSEQ multiplex PCR assay. A mixture of 60 forward primers for TCR Vbeta segments and 13 reverse primers for TCR Jbeta segments was used in the multiplex PCR. A multiplex PCR assay on genomic DNA amplified the CDR3 region of rearranged TCR beta genes. The Illumina HiSeq System was used to sequence the amplified TCR beta libraries as 87-base-pair reads. The authors' analysis ran thus. A later analysis tallied 75 million to 95 million unique TCR beta chains across the 700 or so repertoires, and roughly 11 million of those chains were shared by two or more donors. Raw reads were error-corrected and collapsed into unique sequences by a nearest-neighbor algorithm in which closely related sequences were merged to remove PCR and sequencing errors. Alignment of CDR3 sequences to IMGT reference sequences was used to assign V, D and J gene segments. For a sequence to be retained, a match of at least six nucleotides was required to both a V gene segment and a J gene segment. A rearrangement counted as productive if the CDR3 had no stop codons and remained in frame with V and J, and every other rearrangement counted as non-productive. CDR3 was defined by IMGT convention, running from the second conserved V-encoded cysteine to the conserved J-encoded phenylalanine. The earlier analysis of more than 450 of the donors excluded sequences that lacked an unambiguous match to a single V gene segment. An earlier analysis of around 600 of the donors classified V segments as functional when productive rearrangements were above 56.7% and as segregating when the standard deviation between donors was above 5%. A statistical classification framework was built for diagnosing cytomegalovirus status from the catalog of TCR beta chain sequences. V and J gene assignment, in a later analysis, came from comparing TCR nucleotide sequences with IMGT/GENE-DB human TR gene sequences. The TCRdist pipeline was used in a later analysis to assign CDR3 sequences and most-parsimonious VDJ recombination scenarios. In a later analysis, every TCR beta chain was defined by the combination of its CDR3 amino acid sequence and its V-gene family, and reads without a unique V-gene family were dropped. In a later analysis, 450 to 600 highly shared, low-generation-probability nucleotide sequences were removed to address suspected cross-contamination and a sequencing artifact. In a later analysis, a clonal expansion index was calculated for each public chain from normalized within-repertoire ranks of inferred template counts. In a later analysis, generation probabilities were computed using a VDJ recombination model fitted to out-of-frame rearrangements, and the results were checked against IGoR. In a later analysis, TCR-TCR, TCR-HLA and TCR-CMV co-occurrence was scored with hypergeometric tests, and a repertoire-size bias correction was applied to TCR pairs. False discovery rates were estimated in a later analysis by permuting HLA or CMV assignments 20 times. In a later analysis, co-occurring TCRs were grouped with DBSCAN, and TCRdist sequence similarity was added when clustering was performed within HLA-allele-positive subsets. Co-occurrence clustering excluded repertoires with fewer than 30,000 or more than 120,000 public chains, plus five with anomalous nucleotide sharing. This immuneACCESS table, as held by TCRdb, lists in-frame sequences with V and J called but not all clones. Of the missing ones, under half trace to an unresolved V gene in checked studies; the others have no known cause. V, J and clone size are taken as reported in that table, and D and trimming were inferred from the DNA itself. For this sample there are over 150,000 clones; approximately 76% appear just once. The ten largest account for approximately 5.6% of the sample.

At the junction V is shortened by 3 bases and J by 6 bases, with 12 bases in between. Measured from the cysteine to the phenylalanine, the CDR3 is 14 residues long. The CDR3 DNA has 42 bases and is translated from base 1. Reading the germline V gene gives CDR1 LGHNA and CDR2 YNFKEQ. Beyond this particular receptor, the publication reports: The only immune exposure information available for the cohort was CMV serostatus. Linkage disequilibrium might explain the correlated functional status among segregating V segments, but an unknown experimental factor could not be ruled out. When HLA alleles, especially DR and DQ, strongly co-occurred, attributing TCR associations to individual alleles was difficult. A further reported finding was that TCR beta sequences accurately predicted the HLA-A and HLA-B alleles for most subjects in the first cohort. A later genetic analysis reported fewer N-insertions in productive TCRs among donors in an Asian-associated ancestry cluster than the roughly 700-donor mean. HLA typing was unavailable for some donors at each locus, so association tests used only the typed subset. Sequencing depth was assumed to be roughly uniform across donors in the presence/absence analyses, though that assumption may not hold. An earlier analysis of approximately 570 of the donors showed that most TCR beta V segments appeared in productive rearrangements either about 87% or about 30% of the time, which broadly matched IMGT annotations. According to a later analysis, most CMV-associated TCR beta chains appeared to be HLA-restricted, and the HLA associations seemed to be driven largely by CMV exposure. Most TCR sequences were observed very rarely across donors, whereas some public TCRs were present in many individuals. The study listed 150 to 200 TCR beta chains as associated with cytomegalovirus. Specific HLA alleles were associated with 15,000 to 20,000 TCR beta sequences at a false discovery rate of 0.05 in a later analysis. According to a later analysis, TCR association rates differed among HLA loci, with DRB1 alleles showing the most associated TCRs and HLA-C alleles showing the fewest. An association between a missense DCLRE1C variant and V-gene and J-gene trimming of TCR beta chains was found in a later genetic analysis and replicated in an independent cohort. In this cohort, only TCR beta chains were sequenced, and detectable features were limited by the absence of alpha or paired-chain data. According to the authors, the approach could potentially be generalized to other disease states and immunological phenotypes. The 87-base-pair reads could not distinguish some IMGT-functional V segments, including TRBV6-2 and TRBV6-3, so those segments were excluded. A later analysis found that HLA-associated TCR beta chains were more clonally expanded and had lower generation probabilities than equally common non-associated chains. A later analysis reported that several top co-occurrence clusters appeared linked to parvovirus B19, influenza, CMV and Epstein-Barr virus. About 17 rarely observed V segments, including chromosome 9 orphons, were excluded from the earlier analysis of about 500 of the donors because counts were too low. A few of the identified cytomegalovirus-associated TCR beta chains were confirmed in vitro to be specific for cytomegalovirus antigens. A cluster of highly shared sequence variants was judged likely to represent a technical artifact of the sequencing pipeline. In both the original and validation cohorts, the classifier was reported to diagnose cytomegalovirus status with high specificity and sensitivity.

The chain is made from TRBV4-2 and TRBJ2-1; the D segment cannot be called with confidence. This sequence originates from a woman aged 18-35 years in good health and CMV-seropositive. Specimen: PBMCs. CDR3 reads: CASSQQDLGNEQFF. The nucleotide sequence reads TGTGCCAGCAGCCAGCAGGATCTTGGCAATGAGCAGTTCTTC.